This TCR beta chain is drawn from a study of blood T cell repertoires in COVID-19. Some clones are missing from TCRdb's copy, which holds only in-frame ones; the method was immunoSEQ multiplex PCR. The table lists around 64,000 clones, roughly 87% of them singletons. This CDR3 has 14 amino acids. Germline lookup yields CDR1 SGHAT and CDR2 FQNNGV. V shed 3 bases, J shed 5 bases, and the junction held 5 bases outside the gene matches. The sequence derives from a man older than 75 in a cohort sampled during active COVID-19. The chain couples TRBV11-2 to TRBJ2-7, with 9 bases lining up with TRBD1. Sequenced input: peripheral blood. CDR3 residues: CASSFDRGSHEQYF. The CDR3 coding sequence is TGTGCCAGCAGCTTTGACAGGGGGTCTCACGAGCAGTACTTC.